This is a list of T cell receptor beta chains from one sample in a study of blood T cells in healthy people across ages. TCRdb reanalysed the 5' RACE reads using MiXCR and keeps one entry per CDR3 protein. Of about 680,000 distinct CDR3 sequences listed, 49% are singletons. Sequenced: blood. All receptors derive from a woman in her sixties in good health. CDR3s include the opening cysteine and the closing phenylalanine or tryptophan. The order of the fields is V gene, clone size, J gene, D gene, CDR3 protein, CDR3 DNA. The D gene is left open where the match is weak. Size values are once, few and many counts, or a class for expanded clones, and some rows have none.

v_call: TRBV12-3/TRBV12-4
clone_size: .
j_call: TRBJ2-5
d_call: .
cdr3_aa: CASTLGGRAQETQYF
cdr3_nt: TGTGCCAGCACCCTAGGTGGCAGGGCCCAAGAGACCCAGTACTTC

v_call: TRBV20-1
clone_size: .
j_call: TRBJ2-7
d_call: .
cdr3_aa: CSAKVRGRRPYEQYF
cdr3_nt: TGCAGTGCGAAGGTCCGCGGAAGGAGACCCTACGAGCAGTACTTC

v_call: TRBV3-1
clone_size: .
j_call: TRBJ2-7
d_call: .
cdr3_aa: CASSRAEGTFPYEQYF
cdr3_nt: TGTGCCAGCAGCCGAGCAGAAGGGACCTTTCCCTACGAGCAGTACTTC

v_call: TRBV7-9
clone_size: .
j_call: TRBJ2-3
d_call: .
cdr3_aa: CASSLGGVNTQYF
cdr3_nt: TGTGCCAGCAGCTTAGGAGGGGTTAATACGCAGTATTTT

v_call: TRBV15
clone_size: few
j_call: TRBJ2-4
d_call: TRBD2
cdr3_aa: CATSRRAGAAKNIQYF
cdr3_nt: TGTGCCACCAGCAGAAGAGCGGGAGCAGCCAAAAACATTCAGTACTTC

v_call: TRBV6-2/TRBV6-3
clone_size: .
j_call: TRBJ1-1
d_call: .
cdr3_aa: CASSYSGPENTEAFF
cdr3_nt: TGTGCCAGCAGTTACTCGGGACCCGAGAACACTGAAGCTTTCTTT

v_call: TRBV7-2
clone_size: .
j_call: TRBJ2-7
d_call: .
cdr3_aa: CASSIPGYEQYF
cdr3_nt: TGTGCCAGCAGCATCCCGGGCTACGAGCAGTACTTC

v_call: TRBV7-2
clone_size: .
j_call: TRBJ1-1
d_call: TRBD1
cdr3_aa: CASSRQGAMNTEAFF
cdr3_nt: TGTGCCAGCAGCCGACAGGGAGCAATGAACACTGAAGCTTTCTTT

v_call: TRBV2
clone_size: few
j_call: TRBJ2-1
d_call: .
cdr3_aa: CASSAGLYNEQFF
cdr3_nt: TGTGCCAGCAGTGCCGGACTTTATAATGAGCAGTTCTTC

v_call: TRBV9
clone_size: .
j_call: TRBJ1-5
d_call: .
cdr3_aa: CASSVGAADQPQHF
cdr3_nt: TGTGCCAGCAGCGTAGGGGCAGCCGATCAGCCCCAGCATTTT

v_call: TRBV6-1
clone_size: .
j_call: TRBJ1-2
d_call: TRBD1
cdr3_aa: CVSSSGQTNYGYTF
cdr3_nt: TGTGTCAGCAGTTCGGGACAGACTAACTATGGCTACACCTTC

v_call: TRBV28
clone_size: .
j_call: TRBJ2-7
d_call: .
cdr3_aa: CASSTGFSYEQYF
cdr3_nt: TGTGCCAGCAGTACAGGGTTCTCCTACGAGCAGTACTTC

v_call: TRBV25-1
clone_size: few
j_call: TRBJ2-7
d_call: TRBD1
cdr3_aa: CASSRSGTGGYEQYF
cdr3_nt: TGTGCCAGCAGTAGATCCGGGACAGGGGGCTACGAGCAGTACTTC

v_call: TRBV20-1
clone_size: few
j_call: TRBJ2-1
d_call: TRBD2
cdr3_aa: CSPLGAGTSGTDEQFF
cdr3_nt: TGCAGTCCACTAGGAGCTGGGACTAGCGGTACCGATGAGCAGTTCTTC

v_call: TRBV5-1
clone_size: .
j_call: TRBJ2-7
d_call: TRBD2
cdr3_aa: CASSPGTTSKKEQYF
cdr3_nt: TGCGCCAGCAGCCCCGGGACTACCTCTAAGAAGGAGCAGTACTTC

v_call: TRBV12-3/TRBV12-4
clone_size: few
j_call: TRBJ2-1
d_call: .
cdr3_aa: CASSLWGPHNEQFF
cdr3_nt: TGTGCCAGCAGCTTGTGGGGACCCCACAATGAGCAGTTCTTC

v_call: TRBV5-1
clone_size: .
j_call: TRBJ1-1
d_call: TRBD1
cdr3_aa: CASSVGQGSIVNTEAFF
cdr3_nt: TGCGCCAGCAGCGTGGGACAGGGGTCGATCGTGAACACTGAAGCTTTCTTT

v_call: TRBV7-2
clone_size: few
j_call: TRBJ1-4
d_call: .
cdr3_aa: CASSTTTYEKLFF
cdr3_nt: TGTGCCAGCAGCACGACTACTTATGAAAAACTGTTTTTT

v_call: TRBV5-6
clone_size: once
j_call: TRBJ2-7
d_call: TRBD1
cdr3_aa: CASSDDRVGYEQYF
cdr3_nt: TGTGCCAGCAGCGACGACAGGGTGGGATACGAGCAGTACTTC

v_call: TRBV20-1
clone_size: many
j_call: TRBJ2-7
d_call: .
cdr3_aa: CSARDHGGSYEQYF
cdr3_nt: TGCAGTGCTAGAGATCATGGAGGGTCCTACGAGCAGTACTTC

v_call: TRBV24-1
clone_size: many
j_call: TRBJ2-2
d_call: .
cdr3_aa: CATRPNRATGELFF
cdr3_nt: TGTGCCACCAGGCCTAACAGGGCCACCGGGGAGCTGTTTTTT

v_call: TRBV13
clone_size: .
j_call: TRBJ2-1
d_call: .
cdr3_aa: CASSLERRPYNEQFF
cdr3_nt: TGTGCCAGCAGCTTAGAACGCCGCCCCTACAATGAGCAGTTCTTC

v_call: TRBV9
clone_size: few
j_call: TRBJ2-3
d_call: .
cdr3_aa: CASSVDRTDTQYF
cdr3_nt: TGTGCCAGCAGCGTAGATAGAACAGATACGCAGTATTTT

v_call: TRBV27
clone_size: .
j_call: TRBJ2-1
d_call: TRBD2
cdr3_aa: CASSPGLGNNEQFF
cdr3_nt: TGTGCCAGCTCCCCGGGACTAGGGAACAATGAGCAGTTCTTC

v_call: TRBV4-2
clone_size: .
j_call: TRBJ2-6
d_call: .
cdr3_aa: CASSQASLSGANVLTF
cdr3_nt: TGTGCCAGCAGCCAAGCGTCGCTTTCTGGGGCCAACGTCCTGACTTTC

v_call: TRBV27
clone_size: .
j_call: TRBJ2-1
d_call: .
cdr3_aa: CASRGAGPYNEQFF
cdr3_nt: TGTGCCAGCCGGGGGGCAGGGCCCTACAATGAGCAGTTCTTC

v_call: TRBV18
clone_size: once
j_call: TRBJ2-1
d_call: .
cdr3_aa: CAGSPVARSYNEQFF
cdr3_nt: TGTGCCGGCTCACCCGTAGCACGTTCGTACAATGAGCAGTTCTTC

v_call: TRBV10-3
clone_size: .
j_call: TRBJ2-6
d_call: TRBD1
cdr3_aa: CAISEATQGADSGANVLTF
cdr3_nt: TGTGCCATCAGTGAGGCAACCCAGGGGGCGGACTCTGGGGCCAACGTCCTGACTTTC

v_call: TRBV4-2
clone_size: .
j_call: TRBJ2-5
d_call: .
cdr3_aa: CASSQDWGTQKGETQYF
cdr3_nt: TGTGCCAGCAGCCAAGATTGGGGGACCCAAAAAGGGGAGACCCAGTACTTC

v_call: TRBV27
clone_size: few
j_call: TRBJ1-1
d_call: .
cdr3_aa: CASRDIRNTEAFF
cdr3_nt: TGTGCCAGCAGGGACATTAGGAACACTGAAGCTTTCTTT

v_call: TRBV7-9
clone_size: .
j_call: TRBJ2-5
d_call: .
cdr3_aa: CASGTDRDNEQYF
cdr3_nt: TGTGCCAGCGGTACCGACCGCGACAATGAGCAGTACTTC

v_call: TRBV28
clone_size: .
j_call: TRBJ1-2
d_call: TRBD1
cdr3_aa: CASSPRDRRASGYTF
cdr3_nt: TGTGCCAGCAGTCCGCGGGACAGGCGGGCGTCTGGCTACACCTTC

v_call: TRBV5-1
clone_size: .
j_call: TRBJ2-3
d_call: .
cdr3_aa: CASSPGIGGWADTQYF
cdr3_nt: TGCGCCAGCAGCCCGGGAATTGGCGGGTGGGCGGATACGCAGTATTTT

v_call: TRBV10-2
clone_size: few
j_call: TRBJ2-3
d_call: TRBD1
cdr3_aa: CASRYRGDTDTQYF
cdr3_nt: TGCGCCAGCAGATACAGGGGGGACACAGATACGCAGTATTTT

v_call: TRBV20-1
clone_size: .
j_call: TRBJ1-2
d_call: TRBD1
cdr3_aa: CSARSFRDRDGYTF
cdr3_nt: TGCAGTGCTAGAAGCTTCCGGGACAGAGATGGCTACACCTTC

v_call: TRBV7-2
clone_size: .
j_call: TRBJ2-7
d_call: TRBD2
cdr3_aa: CTSGKGGTVYEQYF
cdr3_nt: TGTACCAGCGGAAAGGGAGGGACTGTCTACGAGCAGTACTTC

v_call: TRBV29-1
clone_size: few
j_call: TRBJ1-2
d_call: TRBD1
cdr3_aa: CSVDFRTGNGYTF
cdr3_nt: TGCAGCGTCGACTTCCGGACAGGGAACGGCTACACCTTC

v_call: TRBV2
clone_size: .
j_call: TRBJ1-3
d_call: .
cdr3_aa: CASGTSSGNTIYF
cdr3_nt: TGTGCCAGCGGGACCAGCTCTGGAAACACCATATATTTT

v_call: TRBV28
clone_size: few
j_call: TRBJ1-6
d_call: .
cdr3_aa: CASSGNYNSPLHF
cdr3_nt: TGTGCCAGCAGTGGGAACTATAATTCACCCCTCCACTTT

v_call: TRBV21-1
clone_size: .
j_call: TRBJ2-4
d_call: .
cdr3_aa: CASSKVKAGVWEQYF
cdr3_nt: TGTGCCAGCAGCAAAGTGAAAGCGGGAGTGTGGGAGCAGTACTTC

v_call: TRBV6-6
clone_size: few
j_call: TRBJ2-3
d_call: .
cdr3_aa: CASSYSAYGDTQYF
cdr3_nt: TGTGCCAGCAGTTACTCCGCGTATGGAGATACGCAGTATTTT

v_call: TRBV6-2/TRBV6-3
clone_size: .
j_call: TRBJ2-7
d_call: .
cdr3_aa: CASSYAPLYEQYF
cdr3_nt: TGTGCCAGCAGTTACGCTCCACTTTACGAGCAGTACTTC

v_call: TRBV24-1
clone_size: few
j_call: TRBJ1-4
d_call: .
cdr3_aa: CATSDRGANEKLFF
cdr3_nt: TGTGCCACCAGTGATCGGGGGGCGAATGAAAAACTGTTTTTT

v_call: TRBV11-1
clone_size: .
j_call: TRBJ2-1
d_call: .
cdr3_aa: CTSSFAGTYKEQFF
cdr3_nt: TGTACCAGCAGCTTCGCGGGGACCTACAAGGAGCAGTTCTTC

v_call: TRBV28
clone_size: .
j_call: TRBJ2-4
d_call: .
cdr3_aa: CASREAKNIQYF
cdr3_nt: TGTGCCAGCCGGGAAGCCAAAAACATTCAGTACTTC

v_call: TRBV6-1
clone_size: .
j_call: TRBJ1-2
d_call: TRBD1
cdr3_aa: CASEEGAGYGYTF
cdr3_nt: TGTGCCAGCGAAGAGGGGGCTGGGTATGGCTACACCTTC

v_call: TRBV7-2
clone_size: .
j_call: TRBJ2-3
d_call: .
cdr3_aa: CASSLEVARDTQYF
cdr3_nt: TGTGCCAGCAGCTTAGAGGTGGCGAGAGATACGCAGTATTTT

v_call: TRBV7-2
clone_size: once
j_call: TRBJ2-1
d_call: .
cdr3_aa: CASSTRTVTYTSNEQFF
cdr3_nt: TGTGCCAGCAGCACCAGGACAGTCACGTATACCTCCAATGAGCAGTTCTTC

v_call: TRBV7-2
clone_size: .
j_call: TRBJ2-1
d_call: .
cdr3_aa: CASSLADGPSEQFF
cdr3_nt: TGTGCCAGCAGCTTAGCGGACGGTCCGAGTGAGCAGTTCTTC

v_call: TRBV5-6
clone_size: .
j_call: TRBJ2-7
d_call: .
cdr3_aa: CASSLVATDYEQYF
cdr3_nt: TGTGCCAGCAGCTTGGTGGCAACCGACTACGAGCAGTACTTC

v_call: TRBV6-4
clone_size: .
j_call: TRBJ1-1
d_call: .
cdr3_aa: CASSASVNTEAFF
cdr3_nt: TGTGCCAGCAGTGCTTCCGTGAACACTGAAGCTTTCTTT

v_call: TRBV2
clone_size: .
j_call: TRBJ2-7
d_call: TRBD2
cdr3_aa: CASSPSGSSHEQYF
cdr3_nt: TGTGCCAGCAGTCCTAGCGGGAGCTCCCACGAGCAGTACTTC

v_call: TRBV9
clone_size: few
j_call: TRBJ2-3
d_call: .
cdr3_aa: CASSVDKDPRGDTQYF
cdr3_nt: TGTGCCAGCAGCGTAGACAAAGACCCCCGGGGAGATACGCAGTATTTT

v_call: TRBV29-1
clone_size: many
j_call: TRBJ2-5
d_call: .
cdr3_aa: CSVEKPEQETQYF
cdr3_nt: TGCAGCGTTGAAAAGCCTGAACAAGAGACCCAGTACTTC